The 14 T cell receptor beta chains below were found in one sample sequenced in a study of blood T cell repertoires in COVID-19. Generated by immunoSEQ multiplex PCR, the TCRdb table keeps only in-frame clones and is missing some. Here the sample spans tens of thousands of clones, about 79% being singletons. Sequenced sample: peripheral blood. The source of these receptors is a man between 65 and 79 years old with acute or convalescent COVID-19.

V gene TRBV10-3 combines with J gene TRBJ2-1; possibly TRBD2 for D (5 bases). Between the trimmed V and J ends, which lost 6 bases and 5 bases, there was a span of 14 bases. CDR3 length equals 14 residues. Germline CDR1 ENHRY, CDR2 SYGVKD. In nucleotides, the CDR3 is TGTGCCATCAGGCCGGCCGGGAACAACAATGAGCAGTTCTTC. Protein: CAIRPAGNNNEQFF.

The chain carries TRBV3-1 (or the pseudogene TRBV3-2) and TRBJ2-5, with a weak D call TRBD2 (5 bases). CDR1 is LGHDT and CDR2 is YNNKEL in the germline V gene (reference sequence). There are 16 residues in the CDR3. Trimming pared 4 bases from V and 1 base from J, leaving 16 bases between. The CDR3 DNA sequence: TGTGCCAGCAGCCCAGCCGGACTTGGCAGCCAAGAGACCCAGTACTTC. Amino acids: CASSPAGLGSQETQYF.

The CDR3, as DNA: TGTGCCAGCAGCTTGGTCGGGACCTACGAGCAGTACTTC. Protein sequence: CASSLVGTYEQYF. The genes are TRBV5-5 and TRBJ2-7; D perhaps matches TRBD2 (5 bases). The CDR3 covers 13 residues. Trimming took off 0 bases at V and 2 bases at J, with 6 bases between the two ends. Per the germline V gene, CDR1 is SGHKS and CDR2 is YYEKEE (reference sequence).

The chain uses TRBV4-2 and TRBJ2-7, with D tentatively TRBD2 (6 bases). V dropped 1 base and J dropped 2 bases, with 18 bases sitting between them. The germline V gene encodes CDR1 LGHNA and CDR2 YNFKEQ. The length of the CDR3 is 17 residues. Here the CDR3 DNA reads TGTGCCAGCAGCCAAGGGGGGGTGCGGGATGGAGCCTACGAGCAGTACTTC. This gives the protein CASSQGGVRDGAYEQYF.

The chain joins TRBV7-9 to TRBJ2-3, with 8 bases fitting TRBD1. There are 14 residues in the CDR3. Per the germline V gene, CDR1 is SEHNR and CDR2 is FQNEAQ (reference sequence). V dropped 1 base and J dropped 9; count of bases not matched to a gene: 6. CDR3 sequence reads: CASSLDQDRETQYF. The CDR3 nucleotides read TGTGCCAGCAGCTTAGACCAGGACAGGGAGACGCAGTATTTT.

The V gene is TRBV29-1, the J gene TRBJ2-6, with D tentatively TRBD1 (6 bases). The germline gives CDR1 SQVTM, CDR2 ANQGSEA. This CDR3 spans 14 amino acids. V lost 7 bases to trimming and J lost 2 bases, with 12 bases between them. CDR3 DNA: TGCAGCGCCCGAAGGGGGACTGGGGCCAACGTCCTGACTTTC. It yields the protein CSARRGTGANVLTF.

With respect to this clone: One end of the junction fails to match germline, which may point to a read error. The chain has TRBV20-1 and TRBJ2-1; weak D call: TRBD2 (5 bases). Looked up from germline, CDR1 is DFQATT and CDR2 is SNEGSKA (reference sequence). This CDR3 has 10 residues. In nucleotides, the CDR3 is TGCAGTGCTAAAGCGGAGTTGGGCGTCTTC. Its protein is CSAKAELGVF.

The chain carries TRBV27 and TRBJ2-7; 7 positions match TRBD1. V shed 8 bases, J shed 10 bases, and the junction held 11 bases outside the gene matches. This CDR3 contains 12 residues. Germline CDR1 and CDR2: MNHEY and SMNVEV (reference sequence). CDR3 coding DNA: TGTGCCAGCGGTCCCGTCACAGGGGAACAGTACTTC. Protein sequence: CASGPVTGEQYF.

The chain recombines TRBV7-9 with TRBJ1-6; 7 nucleotides line up with TRBD1. CDR3 length: 16 residues. Germline V gene lookup returns CDR1 SEHNR and CDR2 FQNEAQ (reference sequence). With V trimmed by 5 bases and J by 7 bases, 11 bases remained unmatched. This CDR3 is CASSRAIGTANSPLHF. DNA of the CDR3: TGTGCCAGCAGCCGTGCTATCGGGACAGCAAATTCACCCCTCCACTTT.

This sequence joins TRBV29-1 and TRBJ2-2; 13 bases line up with TRBD2. The CDR3 is 14 residues long. Per germline, CDR1 SQVTM and CDR2 ANQGSEA. After removal of 6 bases from V and 5 bases from J, the junction contained 3 bases not matched to a gene. CDR3 DNA: TGCAGCGTAACTAGCGGGAGGGATACCGGGGAGCTGTTTTTT. Protein: CSVTSGRDTGELFF.

A few counts support this clone. The genes are TRBV4-1 and TRBJ1-2; tentatively, D is TRBD1 (5 bases). CDR1 is MGHRA and CDR2 is YSYEKL in the germline V gene. The ends were cut back, 3 bases at V and 4 bases at J, with 9 bases in the middle. The CDR3 sequence is 13 residues long. CDR3 DNA sequence: TGCGCCAGCAGCCATGACAGCTCCTATGGCTACACCTTC. It encodes CASSHDSSYGYTF.

V usage is TRBV7-2 and J usage is TRBJ1-1; no clear D. V was cut by 3 bases and J by 1 base, with 6 bases left in between. The germline V gene has CDR1 SGHTA and CDR2 FQGNSA. The CDR3 covers 13 residues. In DNA form, the CDR3 reads TGTGCCAGCAGCTTCTCTCGGAACACTGAAGCTTTCTTT. It encodes CASSFSRNTEAFF.

In DNA, the CDR3 is TGTGCCAGCAGTGATCCGACGGAGACCCAAGCTTTCTTT. It translates to CASSDPTETQAFF. The chain is built from TRBV6-1 and TRBJ1-1; no firm D call. Trimming stripped 3 bases from V and 9 bases from J, with 14 bases between. The CDR3 contains 13 residues. Germline V gene sequence: CDR1 MNHNS, CDR2 SASEGT.

J is TRBJ2-7 and V is TRBV3-1 (or the pseudogene TRBV3-2); D gene uncertain. V lost 2 bases, J lost 9 bases, and 17 bases lay in between. The CDR3 totals 14 residues. Germline V gives CDR1 LGHDT, CDR2 YNNKEL (reference sequence). CDR3 nucleotide sequence: TGTGCCAGCAGCCAATCAAATTCAGTTTTCGCGCAGTACTTC. Translating it yields CASSQSNSVFAQYF.